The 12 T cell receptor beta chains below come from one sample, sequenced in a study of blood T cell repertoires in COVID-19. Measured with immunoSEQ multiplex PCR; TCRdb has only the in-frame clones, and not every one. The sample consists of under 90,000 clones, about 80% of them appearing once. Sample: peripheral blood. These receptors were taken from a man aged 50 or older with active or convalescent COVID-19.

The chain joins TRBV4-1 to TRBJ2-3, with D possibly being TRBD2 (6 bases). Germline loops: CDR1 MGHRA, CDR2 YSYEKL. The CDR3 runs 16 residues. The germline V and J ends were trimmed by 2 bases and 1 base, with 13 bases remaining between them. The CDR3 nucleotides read TGCGCCAGCAGCCAACAAAGCGGGTTACGCACAGATACGCAGTATTTT. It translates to CASSQQSGLRTDTQYF.

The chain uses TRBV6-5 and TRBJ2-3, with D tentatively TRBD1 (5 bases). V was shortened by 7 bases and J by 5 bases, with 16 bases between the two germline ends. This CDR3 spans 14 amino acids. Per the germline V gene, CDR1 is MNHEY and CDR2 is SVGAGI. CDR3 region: CASIGAPGQDTQYF. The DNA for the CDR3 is TGTGCCAGCATAGGGGCCCCGGGCCAAGATACGCAGTATTTT.

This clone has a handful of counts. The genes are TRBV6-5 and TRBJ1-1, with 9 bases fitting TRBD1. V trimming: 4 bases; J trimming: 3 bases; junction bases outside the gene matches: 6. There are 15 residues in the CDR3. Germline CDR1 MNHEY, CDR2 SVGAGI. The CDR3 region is CASSSIQGAHTEAFF. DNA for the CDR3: TGTGCCAGCAGTTCCATACAGGGGGCCCACACTGAAGCTTTCTTT.

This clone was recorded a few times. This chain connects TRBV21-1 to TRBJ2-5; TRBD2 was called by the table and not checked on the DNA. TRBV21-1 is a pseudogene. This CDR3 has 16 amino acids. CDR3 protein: CASSSGSGGARETQYF. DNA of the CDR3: TGTGCCAGCAGCAGTGGTAGCGGGGGGGCCCGAGAGACCCAGTACTTC.

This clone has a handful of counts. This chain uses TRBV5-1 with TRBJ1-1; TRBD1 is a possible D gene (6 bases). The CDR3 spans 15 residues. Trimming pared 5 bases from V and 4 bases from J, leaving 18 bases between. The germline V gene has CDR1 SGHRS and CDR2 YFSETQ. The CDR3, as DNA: TGCGCCAGCAGACCCTCTTCAGGGGTCCTCACTGAAGCTTTCTTT. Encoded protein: CASRPSSGVLTEAFF.

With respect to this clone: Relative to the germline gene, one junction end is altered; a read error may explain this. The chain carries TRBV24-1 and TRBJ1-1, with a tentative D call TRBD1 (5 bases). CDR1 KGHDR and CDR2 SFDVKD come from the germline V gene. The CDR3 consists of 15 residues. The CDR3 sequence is CATCDWDREDTEAFF. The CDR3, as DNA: TGTGCCACCTGTGATTGGGACCGGGAGGACACTGAAGCTTTCTTT.

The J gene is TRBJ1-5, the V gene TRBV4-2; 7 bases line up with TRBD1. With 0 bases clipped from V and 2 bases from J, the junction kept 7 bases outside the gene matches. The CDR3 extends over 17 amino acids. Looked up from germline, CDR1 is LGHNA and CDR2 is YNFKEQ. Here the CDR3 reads CASSQEGRGSGNQPQHF. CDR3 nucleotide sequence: TGTGCCAGCAGCCAAGAAGGCAGGGGGAGCGGCAATCAGCCCCAGCATTTT.

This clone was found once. The CDR3 loop reads CASSLDGNHGYTF. In DNA form, the CDR3 reads TGTGCCAGCAGCCTCGACGGGAATCATGGCTACACCTTC. The rearrangement joins TRBV7-9 to TRBJ1-2; no reliable D call. Trimming left V 5 bases short and J 6 bases short, with 13 bases between. The CDR3 spans 13 residues. Germline V lookup: CDR1 SEHNR, CDR2 FQNEAQ (reference sequence).

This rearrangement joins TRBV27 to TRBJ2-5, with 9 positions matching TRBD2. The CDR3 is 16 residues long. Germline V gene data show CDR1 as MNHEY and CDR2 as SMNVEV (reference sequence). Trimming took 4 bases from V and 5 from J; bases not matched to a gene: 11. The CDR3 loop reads CASSSLGGGAWETQYF. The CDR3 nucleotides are TGTGCCAGCAGTTCCCTCGGCGGGGGGGCCTGGGAGACCCAGTACTTC.

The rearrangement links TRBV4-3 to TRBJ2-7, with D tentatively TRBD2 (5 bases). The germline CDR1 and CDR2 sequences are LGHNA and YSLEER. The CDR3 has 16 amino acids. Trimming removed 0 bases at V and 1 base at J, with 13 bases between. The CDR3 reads CASSQDLKGVSYEQYF. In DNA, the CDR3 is TGCGCCAGCAGCCAAGACCTGAAGGGAGTTTCCTACGAGCAGTACTTC.

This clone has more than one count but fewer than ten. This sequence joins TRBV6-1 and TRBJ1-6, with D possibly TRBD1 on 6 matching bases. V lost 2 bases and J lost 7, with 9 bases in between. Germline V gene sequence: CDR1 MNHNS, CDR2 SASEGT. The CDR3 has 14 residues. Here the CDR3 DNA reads TGTGCCAGCAGTGAATTAGGACAGAATTCACCCCTCCACTTT. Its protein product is CASSELGQNSPLHF.

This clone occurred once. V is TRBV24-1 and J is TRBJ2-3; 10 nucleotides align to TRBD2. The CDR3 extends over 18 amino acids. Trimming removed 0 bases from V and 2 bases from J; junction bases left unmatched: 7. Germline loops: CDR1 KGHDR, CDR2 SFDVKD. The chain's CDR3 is CATSDLGLAGGNTDTQYF. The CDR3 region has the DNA TGTGCCACCAGTGATTTGGGATTAGCGGGGGGTAACACAGATACGCAGTATTTT.